This record looks at one T cell receptor (beta chain) sequence and its context. Using immunoSEQ multiplex PCR, the repertoire was profiled, and TCRdb retains in-frame clones only, with some absent. The table records 120,000 to 150,000 clones, approximately 80% of them present only once. The data are from a study of blood T cell repertoires in COVID-19. Study-wide context: From the United States, Italy and Spain came samples of acute and convalescent COVID-19.

Per germline, CDR1 LGHDT and CDR2 YNNKEL (reference sequence). Trimming cost V 1 base and J 3 bases, with 6 bases left between them. This CDR3 region has 13 residues. The receptor comes from a human donor in a cohort sampled during active COVID-19. V is TRBV3-1 (or the pseudogene TRBV3-2) and J is TRBJ1-2; D gene ambiguous. Sequencing input: peripheral blood. This CDR3 reads CASSQGADYGYTF. DNA for the CDR3: TGTGCCAGCAGCCAAGGGGCAGACTATGGCTACACCTTC.